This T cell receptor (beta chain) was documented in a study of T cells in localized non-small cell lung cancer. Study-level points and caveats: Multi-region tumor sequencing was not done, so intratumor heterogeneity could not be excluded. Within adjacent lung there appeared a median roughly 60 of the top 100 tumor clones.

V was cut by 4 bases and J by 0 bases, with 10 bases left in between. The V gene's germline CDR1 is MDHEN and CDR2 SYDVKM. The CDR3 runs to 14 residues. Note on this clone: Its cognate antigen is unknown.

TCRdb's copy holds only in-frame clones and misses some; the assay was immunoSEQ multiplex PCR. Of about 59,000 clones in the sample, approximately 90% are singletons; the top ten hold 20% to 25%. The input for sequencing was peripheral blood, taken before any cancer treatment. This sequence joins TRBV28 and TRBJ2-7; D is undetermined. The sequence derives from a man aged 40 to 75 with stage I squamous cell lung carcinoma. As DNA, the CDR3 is TGTGCCAGCAGTTCACCCCTCAGCTCCTACGAGCAGTACTTC. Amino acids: CASSSPLSSYEQYF.